Below are 3 T cell receptor beta chains sequenced from a single sample in a study of T cell repertoires in cytomegalovirus infection. TCRdb re-called the reads through MiXCR, storing one row per CDR3 protein. The data contain 150,000 to 200,000 distinct CDR3 sequences, approximately 19% of them seen just once; the ten biggest clones take up about 2.9%. Input material: PBMCs. Receptors originate from a human donor in good health (CMV status not recorded). Some clones in this sample may be carry-over from other donors' samples.

On this clonotype: A much larger clone sits a single nucleotide away, making a read error possible. The chain couples TRBV7-2 to TRBJ1-2, with D perhaps TRBD1 (6 bases). Looked up from germline, CDR1 is SGHTA and CDR2 is FQGNSA. The CDR3 contains 13 residues. V dropped 2 bases and J dropped 8 bases, with 12 bases sitting between them. This CDR3 is CASSLYRVSGYTF. Written as DNA, the CDR3 is TGTGCCAGCAGCTTATACAGGGTGTCGGGCTACACCTTC.

The chain links TRBV11-1 to TRBJ2-6; TRBD1 matches 7 bases. Germline V gene data show CDR1 as SGHAT and CDR2 as FQDESV (reference sequence). This CDR3 contains 17 residues. The V gene end was trimmed by 0 bases and the J gene end by 0 bases; junction bases not matched to a gene: 2. For the CDR3, the DNA is TGTGCCAGCAGCTTAGCGGGGACAGTCTCTGGGGCCAACGTCCTGACTTTC. This gives the protein CASSLAGTVSGANVLTF.

In this sample, this clonotype turned up a few times. The chain recombines TRBV5-6 with TRBJ2-7; the match to TRBD1 covers 12 bases. This CDR3 has 15 residues. V shed 4 bases, J shed 7 bases, and the junction held 9 bases outside the gene matches. In germline, CDR1 is SGHDT, CDR2 YYEEEE. CDR3 DNA sequence: TGTGCCAGCAGCCCCGAGGGACAGGGGGCGAGAGAGCAGTACTTC. It is translated as CASSPEGQGAREQYF.